These T cell receptor beta chains were read from a single sample in a study of T-cell reconstitution after alpha-beta-depleted transplantation in children. TCRdb called the PCR reads again in MiXCR, with one record for every CDR3 protein. The table has around 600,000 distinct CDR3 sequences, roughly 24% seen once. The sequenced sample was PBMCs, mostly from graft donor cells, obtained 360 days after TCRalphabeta/CD19-depleted stem cell transplant. These receptors came from a boy under three years old who had a stem cell transplant for acute myeloid leukemia, so the T cells may come from the graft donor. The CDR3 runs from the conserved cysteine through the conserved F or W. Each record gives: V gene, J gene, D gene, clone size, CDR3 DNA, CDR3 protein. A D gene is named only where the DNA matches it firmly. Rows give clone size only sometimes, using once, few, many, or a class for an expanded clone.

>TRBV10-3|TRBJ2-1|TRBD1|NA
TGTGCCATCAGTGAGATTACCAGGGGGCCTATTTACAATGAGCAGTTCTTC
CAISEITRGPIYNEQFF
>TRBV12-3/TRBV12-4|TRBJ2-7|NA|NA
TGTGCCAGCAGTCCAGGACTCAACTACGAGCAGTACTTC
CASSPGLNYEQYF
>TRBV29-1|TRBJ1-3|TRBD1|NA
TGCAGCGTTGCTTCAGGGGGCGAAAACACCATATATTTT
CSVASGGENTIYF
>TRBV12-3/TRBV12-4|TRBJ1-5|NA|many
TGTGCCTCCCAAGGGGGGTCCAGAACTTTGCAGCCCCAGCATTTT
CASQGGSRTLQPQHF
>TRBV25-1|TRBJ2-1|TRBD2|few
TGTGCCAGCAGTGAATACGGGGGGGCCGGATGGGATGAGCAGTTCTTC
CASSEYGGAGWDEQFF
>TRBV27|TRBJ2-1|TRBD1|few
TGTGCCAGCAAGCCCGACAGGGGCCTATACAATGAGCAGTTCTTC
CASKPDRGLYNEQFF
>TRBV18|TRBJ2-3|TRBD2|few
TGTGCCAGCTCACCTCAGGGAGGGAGCGCCCCTACGCAGTATTTT
CASSPQGGSAPTQYF
>TRBV28|TRBJ2-3|TRBD1|few
TGTGCCAGCAGGCGGACAGGGGAAGATACGCAGTATTTT
CASRRTGEDTQYF
>TRBV5-1|TRBJ1-6|TRBD1|many
TGCGCCAGCAGCTTCCAGGGGACAGATTCACCCCTCCACTTT
CASSFQGTDSPLHF
>TRBV7-9|TRBJ1-2|NA|NA
TGTGCCAGCAGCTTAGAGGTAGATGGCTACACCTTC
CASSLEVDGYTF
>TRBV2|TRBJ2-2|NA|NA
TGTGCCAGCAGTGAGGAGGGGTACACCGGGGAGCTGTTTTTT
CASSEEGYTGELFF
>TRBV20-1|TRBJ2-1|TRBD2|NA
TGCAGTGCCCCTGGGGCGGGGGTTTACAATGAGCAGTTCTTC
CSAPGAGVYNEQFF
>TRBV29-1|TRBJ1-1|NA|many
TGCAGCGTTGCGTGGGGCCAGGGAACTGAAGCTTTCTTT
CSVAWGQGTEAFF
>TRBV7-9|TRBJ2-7|TRBD1|few
TGTGCCAGCAGAACGACAGGGGAATACGAGCAGTACTTC
CASRTTGEYEQYF
>TRBV24-1|TRBJ2-1|TRBD2|few
TGTGCCACCAGTGACCCCGGACTAGGGATACGGTTCTTC
CATSDPGLGIRFF
>TRBV3-1|TRBJ2-1|TRBD2|many
TGTGCCAGCAGCGGGGGGGGTGAGCAGTTCTTC
CASSGGGEQFF
>TRBV4-3|TRBJ2-6|NA|many
TGCGCCAGCAGCCAAGGAGACCGGGACGTACTTCTTGGGGCCAACGTCCTGACTTTC
CASSQGDRDVLLGANVLTF
>TRBV20-1|TRBJ2-1|TRBD1|few
TGCAGTGCTAGGGGCCGATACAGGGGGGCCACAGATGAGCAGTTCTTC
CSARGRYRGATDEQFF
>TRBV12-3/TRBV12-4|TRBJ2-7|NA|NA
TGTGCCAGCAGACGGAGGGGGGGCGAGCAGTACTTC
CASRRRGGEQYF
>TRBV12-3/TRBV12-4|TRBJ2-5|TRBD1|few
TGTGCCAGCAGTTTAAGGGACAGGGGGATCCCGGAGTACTTC
CASSLRDRGIPEYF
>TRBV11-2|TRBJ2-5|TRBD2|NA
TGTGCCAGCAGCCTTCCTTTGAGTAGCGGGGGCCAAGAGACCCAGTACTTC
CASSLPLSSGGQETQYF